The clone carrying this T cell receptor beta chain has just one count. Data came from immunoSEQ multiplex PCR; TCRdb stores just in-frame clones and leaves some out. The data contain 380,000 or so clones, over 75% of them singletons. The data were taken from a study of blood T cell repertoires in COVID-19. The CDR3 loop spans 12 amino acids. The germline V gene encodes CDR1 SQVTM and CDR2 ANQGSEA. V lost 7 bases and J lost 11; bases outside the gene matches: 10. The receptor's source is a woman aged 25 to 45 with acute COVID-19. Sequencing was carried out using PBMCs or T cells enriched from blood (not recorded which). J is TRBJ2-1 and V is TRBV29-1, with 8 bases identical to TRBD2. In DNA, the CDR3 is TGCAGCGCCCTAGGTGGGACTAGTAAGCAGTTCTTC. Translation: CSALGGTSKQFF.